These T cell receptor beta chains were read from a single sample in a study of cytomegalovirus exposure and HLA in healthy donors. Some clones are missing from TCRdb's copy, which holds only in-frame ones; the method was immunoSEQ multiplex PCR. Of roughly 190,000 clones in the sample, roughly 79% were seen once. Sequencing input: PBMCs. The source is a woman in her 30s in good health and CMV-seropositive. Each CDR3 is given with its conserved first and last residue. Fields, in order: V gene, J gene, clone size, D gene, CDR3 protein, CDR3 DNA. A D gene is named only where the DNA matches it firmly. The listing skips clone size in some rows; elsewhere it reads once, few, many or a size class.

V gene: TRBV25-1
J gene: TRBJ1-2
clone size: -
D gene: TRBD1
CDR3 protein: CASSESGQALKEGYTF
CDR3 DNA: TGTGCCAGCAGTGAATCGGGACAGGCGCTTAAGGAGGGCTACACCTTC

V gene: TRBV2
J gene: TRBJ1-5
clone size: once
D gene: TRBD1
CDR3 protein: CASGQGVNQPQHF
CDR3 DNA: TGTGCCAGCGGACAGGGAGTTAATCAGCCCCAGCATTTT

V gene: TRBV7-2
J gene: TRBJ1-2
clone size: -
D gene: -
CDR3 protein: CASSLAGDINYGYTF
CDR3 DNA: TGTGCCAGCAGCTTAGCCGGGGACATAAACTATGGCTACACCTTC

V gene: TRBV5-4
J gene: TRBJ1-6
clone size: -
D gene: -
CDR3 protein: CASRPTENNSPLHF
CDR3 DNA: TGTGCCAGCAGGCCTACAGAGAATAATTCACCCCTCCACTTT

V gene: TRBV5-4
J gene: TRBJ1-2
clone size: -
D gene: -
CDR3 protein: CASSSRGSYGYTF
CDR3 DNA: TGTGCCAGCAGCTCCCGCGGGTCATATGGCTACACCTTC

V gene: TRBV5-1
J gene: TRBJ1-1
clone size: -
D gene: TRBD1
CDR3 protein: CASSLAVRVLGTGDTEAFF
CDR3 DNA: TGCGCCAGCAGCTTGGCCGTTAGAGTGCTGGGGACAGGGGACACTGAAGCTTTCTTT

V gene: TRBV5-1
J gene: TRBJ2-3
clone size: -
D gene: -
CDR3 protein: CASSSPGTSTDTQYF
CDR3 DNA: TGCGCCAGCAGCTCCCCGGGGACTAGCACAGATACGCAGTATTTT

V gene: TRBV7-2
J gene: TRBJ1-2
clone size: -
D gene: -
CDR3 protein: CASSLDFTVEGYTF
CDR3 DNA: TGTGCCAGCAGCTTAGATTTTACAGTTGAAGGCTACACCTTC

V gene: TRBV5-5
J gene: TRBJ1-2
clone size: -
D gene: -
CDR3 protein: CASSLATGNYGYTF
CDR3 DNA: TGTGCCAGCAGCTTGGCTACCGGGAACTATGGCTACACCTTC

V gene: TRBV27
J gene: TRBJ1-2
clone size: -
D gene: TRBD1
CDR3 protein: CASSLRDRGLSNYGYTF
CDR3 DNA: TGTGCCAGCAGTCTCCGGGACAGGGGGCTCTCTAACTATGGCTACACCTTC

V gene: TRBV5-6
J gene: TRBJ1-5
clone size: -
D gene: TRBD1
CDR3 protein: CASSSYRGRNQPQHF
CDR3 DNA: TGTGCCAGCAGCTCCTACAGGGGGCGGAATCAGCCCCAGCATTTT

V gene: TRBV29-1
J gene: TRBJ1-2
clone size: -
D gene: -
CDR3 protein: CSVERPGEYGYTF
CDR3 DNA: TGCAGCGTTGAAAGGCCAGGGGAGTATGGCTACACCTTC

V gene: TRBV2
J gene: TRBJ2-2
clone size: few
D gene: -
CDR3 protein: CASRVEGTGELFF
CDR3 DNA: TGTGCCAGCCGGGTGGAGGGAACCGGGGAGCTGTTTTTT

V gene: TRBV5-6
J gene: TRBJ1-2
clone size: -
D gene: -
CDR3 protein: CASSGAGDNYGYTF
CDR3 DNA: TGTGCCAGCAGCGGGGCAGGGGATAACTATGGCTACACCTTC

V gene: TRBV19
J gene: TRBJ2-5
clone size: once
D gene: TRBD1
CDR3 protein: CASKTTGEITETQYF
CDR3 DNA: TGTGCCAGTAAAACGACAGGGGAGATTACGGAGACCCAGTACTTC

V gene: TRBV5-1
J gene: TRBJ1-1
clone size: -
D gene: -
CDR3 protein: CASSIDRYTEAFF
CDR3 DNA: TGCGCCAGCAGCATTGACAGATACACTGAAGCTTTCTTT

V gene: TRBV19
J gene: TRBJ2-1
clone size: -
D gene: TRBD2
CDR3 protein: CASSTSGYNEQFF
CDR3 DNA: TGTGCCAGTAGTACTAGCGGCTACAATGAGCAGTTCTTC

V gene: TRBV5-1
J gene: TRBJ1-6
clone size: -
D gene: TRBD1
CDR3 protein: CASSLARTGDSPLHF
CDR3 DNA: TGCGCCAGCAGCTTGGCAAGAACAGGGGATTCACCCCTCCACTTT

V gene: TRBV5-6
J gene: TRBJ2-2
clone size: once
D gene: -
CDR3 protein: CASSLGGGELFF
CDR3 DNA: TGTGCCAGCAGCTTAGGGGGCGGGGAGCTGTTTTTT

V gene: TRBV10-3
J gene: TRBJ2-1
clone size: few
D gene: TRBD2
CDR3 protein: CAISVERGANEQFF
CDR3 DNA: TGTGCCATCAGTGTTGAGCGGGGGGCCAATGAGCAGTTCTTC

V gene: TRBV15
J gene: TRBJ2-5
clone size: -
D gene: -
CDR3 protein: CATSRGTLAETQYF
CDR3 DNA: TGTGCCACCAGCAGAGGGACGCTAGCGGAGACCCAGTACTTC

V gene: TRBV10-2
J gene: TRBJ2-7
clone size: -
D gene: -
CDR3 protein: CASSESDWGTLQAYEQYF
CDR3 DNA: TGCGCCAGCAGTGAATCTGACTGGGGAACATTACAGGCCTACGAGCAGTACTTC

V gene: TRBV7-6
J gene: TRBJ2-1
clone size: -
D gene: TRBD2
CDR3 protein: CASSLSLAGGESEQFF
CDR3 DNA: TGTGCCAGCAGCTTATCCCTAGCGGGAGGAGAGAGTGAGCAGTTCTTC

V gene: TRBV6-6
J gene: TRBJ2-3
clone size: -
D gene: TRBD1
CDR3 protein: CATSWTGMTDTQYF
CDR3 DNA: TGTGCCACGTCATGGACAGGGATGACAGATACGCAGTATTTT

V gene: TRBV2
J gene: TRBJ2-2
clone size: -
D gene: -
CDR3 protein: CASSDQANTGELFF
CDR3 DNA: TGTGCCAGCAGTGATCAGGCGAACACTGGGGAGCTGTTTTTT

V gene: TRBV28
J gene: TRBJ2-2
clone size: -
D gene: TRBD2
CDR3 protein: CATRTGGPAGELFF
CDR3 DNA: TGTGCCACCCGGACGGGAGGGCCCGCCGGGGAGCTGTTTTTT

V gene: TRBV6-5
J gene: TRBJ2-1
clone size: -
D gene: -
CDR3 protein: CASRGAAYNEQFF
CDR3 DNA: TGTGCCAGCAGGGGGGCAGCCTACAATGAGCAGTTCTTC

V gene: TRBV5-1
J gene: TRBJ1-1
clone size: few
D gene: -
CDR3 protein: CASGGDVNTEAFF
CDR3 DNA: TGCGCCAGCGGGGGGGACGTTAACACTGAAGCTTTCTTT